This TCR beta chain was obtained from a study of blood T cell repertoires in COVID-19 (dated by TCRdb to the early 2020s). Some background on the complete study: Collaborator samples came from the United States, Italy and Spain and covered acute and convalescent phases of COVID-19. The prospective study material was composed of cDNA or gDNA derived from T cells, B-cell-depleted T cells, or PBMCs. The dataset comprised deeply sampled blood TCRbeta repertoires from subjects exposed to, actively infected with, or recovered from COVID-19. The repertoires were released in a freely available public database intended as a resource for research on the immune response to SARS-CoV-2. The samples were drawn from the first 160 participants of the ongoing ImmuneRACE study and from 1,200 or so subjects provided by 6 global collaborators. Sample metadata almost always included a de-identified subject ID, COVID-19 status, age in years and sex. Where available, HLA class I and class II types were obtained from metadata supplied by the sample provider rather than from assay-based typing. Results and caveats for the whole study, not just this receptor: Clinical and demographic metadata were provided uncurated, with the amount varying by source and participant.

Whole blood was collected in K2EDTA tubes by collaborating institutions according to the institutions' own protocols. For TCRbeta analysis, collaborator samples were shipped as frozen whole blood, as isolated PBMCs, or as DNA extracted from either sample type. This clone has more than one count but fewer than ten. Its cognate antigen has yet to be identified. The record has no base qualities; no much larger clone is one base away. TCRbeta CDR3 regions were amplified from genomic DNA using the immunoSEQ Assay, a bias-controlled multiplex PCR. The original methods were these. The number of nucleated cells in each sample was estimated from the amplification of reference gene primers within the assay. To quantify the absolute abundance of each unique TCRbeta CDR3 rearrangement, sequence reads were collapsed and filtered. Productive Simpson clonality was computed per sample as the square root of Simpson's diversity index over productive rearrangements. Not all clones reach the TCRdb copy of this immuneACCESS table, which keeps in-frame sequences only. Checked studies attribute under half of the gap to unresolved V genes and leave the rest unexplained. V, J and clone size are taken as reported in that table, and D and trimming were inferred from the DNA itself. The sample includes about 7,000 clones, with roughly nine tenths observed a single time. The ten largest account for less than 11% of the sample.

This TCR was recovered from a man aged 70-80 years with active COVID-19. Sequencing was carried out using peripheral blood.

CDR3 loop: CASSYSRQSSGNTIYF. In nucleotide form, the sequence is TGTGCCAGCAGTTACTCGAGACAGAGCTCTGGAAACACCATATATTTT. The V gene is TRBV6-6 and the J gene is TRBJ1-3, and possibly TRBD1, on 5 matching bases. The CDR3 runs 16 amino acids, cysteine and phenylalanine included. The read is trimmed to its CDR3 DNA, 48 bases read in frame from base 1. CDR1 and CDR2, per the germline V gene (reference sequence), are MNHNY and SVGAGI. V drops 0 bases and J drops 0 bases, leaving 9 bases in between.